Each of the 3 T cell receptor beta chains below was sequenced from the same sample in a study of chemoradiotherapy in HPV16-positive cancers. TCRdb's table, derived via immunoSEQ multiplex PCR, lists solely in-frame clones and lacks some. Among some 20,000 clones listed, around 84% were seen once. The source was blood, collected from a patient who underwent chemoradiotherapy. These receptors originate from a human donor with HPV-associated anogenital cancer.

The chain couples TRBV6-1 to TRBJ1-1, with a tentative D call TRBD1 (5 bases). The CDR3 contains 15 residues. V was shortened by 0 bases and J by 0 bases, with 8 bases between the two germline ends. Germline values: CDR1 MNHNS, CDR2 SASEGT. CDR3 in DNA: TGTGCCAGCAGTGAAGCGCAGGGCATGAACACTGAAGCTTTCTTT. It yields the protein CASSEAQGMNTEAFF.

V usage is TRBV2 and J usage is TRBJ2-3, with D possibly TRBD1 on 6 matching bases. Germline CDR1 is SNHLY and CDR2 is FYNNEI. V lost 3 bases, J lost 2 bases, and 21 bases lay in between. The CDR3 loop spans 18 amino acids. The CDR3 DNA follows: TGTGCCAGCAGTGAGGGTCTGTGGGGGCCGGGCTACACAGATACGCAGTATTTT. Translated: CASSEGLWGPGYTDTQYF. Supplemented by reference TRBV2 and TRBJ2-3, the full variable domain reads EPEVTQTPSHQVTQMGQEVILRCVPISNHLYFYWYRQILGQKVEFLVSFYNNEISEKSEIFDDQFSVERPDGSNFTLKIRSTKLEDSAMYFCASSEGLWGPGYTDTQYFGPGTRLTVL.

The chain recombines TRBV6-1 with TRBJ1-1; 7 nucleotides line up with TRBD1. Germline lookup yields CDR1 MNHNS and CDR2 SASEGT. This CDR3 is 15 amino acids long. Losses at the gene ends were 6 bases for V and 1 base for J; bases not matched to a gene: 8. The DNA for the CDR3 is TGTGCCAGCAGGGGGACAGTTCCTGGGAACACTGAAGCTTTCTTT. This sequence encodes CASRGTVPGNTEAFF.